This is a list of T cell receptor beta chains from one sample in a study of regulatory T cells in long-lasting Graves disease. TCRdb called the multiplex PCR reads again in MiXCR, with one record for every CDR3 protein. Of 300,000 to 400,000 distinct CDR3 sequences listed, 16% are singletons. These data were also filed under a second study, of T cells in Graves' hyperthyroidism and ophthalmopathy.

The source was peripheral blood mononuclear cells (PBMCs), collected at new diagnosis, from a patient treated with antithyroid drugs. Receptors were obtained from a man aged 35-49 years with Graves disease. The CDR3 runs from the conserved cysteine through the conserved F or W. D genes are given only for firm matches. Clone size is shown for a subset of rows, as once, few, many or a class of expanded clone.

J gene: TRBJ2-5; D gene: NA; V gene: TRBV28; clone size: many; CDR3 DNA: TGTGCCAGCAGTTTGGGGGTAGAGACCCAGTACTTC; CDR3 protein: CASSLGVETQYF
J gene: TRBJ1-5; D gene: TRBD1; V gene: TRBV5-8; clone size: few; CDR3 DNA: TGTGCCAGCAGCTTGACCGGGACAGGGGGATATCGGCCCCAGCATTTT; CDR3 protein: CASSLTGTGGYRPQHF
J gene: TRBJ2-2; D gene: NA; V gene: TRBV7-3; clone size: many; CDR3 DNA: TGTGCCAGCAGCCCCACCACCGGGCTCACGAACACCGGGGAGCTGTTTTTT; CDR3 protein: CASSPTTGLTNTGELFF
J gene: TRBJ1-5; D gene: TRBD1; V gene: TRBV20-1; clone size: many; CDR3 DNA: TGCAGTGCTGGGGACAGGGATCAGCCCCAGCATTTT; CDR3 protein: CSAGDRDQPQHF
J gene: TRBJ2-7; D gene: NA; V gene: TRBV4-2; clone size: NA; CDR3 DNA: TGTGCCAGCAGCCGGGACTTCTACGAGCAGTACTTC; CDR3 protein: CASSRDFYEQYF
J gene: TRBJ1-1; D gene: NA; V gene: TRBV15; clone size: NA; CDR3 DNA: TGTGCCACCAGCAGAGAAGATACAGGAGACACTGAAGCTTTCTTT; CDR3 protein: CATSREDTGDTEAFF
J gene: TRBJ1-2; D gene: TRBD1; V gene: TRBV7-2; clone size: few; CDR3 DNA: TGTGCCAGCAGCCTCATGACAGGGACCCTCAACTATGGCTACACCTTC; CDR3 protein: CASSLMTGTLNYGYTF
J gene: TRBJ2-5; D gene: TRBD1; V gene: TRBV10-3; clone size: many; CDR3 DNA: TGTGCCATCATTGGGACAGGGGCGAAAGGAGAGACCCAGTACTTC; CDR3 protein: CAIIGTGAKGETQYF
J gene: TRBJ2-7; D gene: TRBD2; V gene: TRBV20-1; clone size: many; CDR3 DNA: TGCAGTGCTAGAAAGAGCGGGGGGATTGCCTACGAGCAGTACTTC; CDR3 protein: CSARKSGGIAYEQYF
J gene: TRBJ2-7; D gene: TRBD1; V gene: TRBV5-1; clone size: few; CDR3 DNA: TGCGCCAGCAGCTTGTTGGGGACAGGGGCCGGCGAGCAGTACTTC; CDR3 protein: CASSLLGTGAGEQYF
J gene: TRBJ2-7; D gene: TRBD2; V gene: TRBV28; clone size: many; CDR3 DNA: TGTGCCAGCAGCACCCCGGGGGGGGGGCGCTACGAGCAGTACTTC; CDR3 protein: CASSTPGGGRYEQYF
J gene: TRBJ2-1; D gene: NA; V gene: TRBV4-1; clone size: NA; CDR3 DNA: TGCGCCAGCAGCCAAGATAGCGGAACTGCCTACAATGAGCAGTTCTTC; CDR3 protein: CASSQDSGTAYNEQFF
J gene: TRBJ1-1; D gene: NA; V gene: TRBV6-2/TRBV6-3; clone size: few; CDR3 DNA: TGTGCCAGCAGTTACCAGCAGGCGGTTTTCTTT; CDR3 protein: CASSYQQAVFF
J gene: TRBJ1-1; D gene: NA; V gene: TRBV27; clone size: many; CDR3 DNA: TGTGCCAGCAGTCCTACCCCCCCGTGGGGACGAAACACTGAAGCTTTCTTT; CDR3 protein: CASSPTPPWGRNTEAFF
J gene: TRBJ2-5; D gene: NA; V gene: TRBV29-1; clone size: many; CDR3 DNA: TGCAGCGTTGTAGGGGCGGGCTCACGGGAGACCCAGTACTTC; CDR3 protein: CSVVGAGSRETQYF
J gene: TRBJ2-7; D gene: NA; V gene: TRBV7-9; clone size: many; CDR3 DNA: TGTGCCAGCAGCCACAGTCCCTACGAGCAGTACTTC; CDR3 protein: CASSHSPYEQYF
J gene: TRBJ1-2; D gene: NA; V gene: TRBV5-6; clone size: many; CDR3 DNA: TGTGCCAGCAGCTCAGGGGAATATGGCTACACCTTC; CDR3 protein: CASSSGEYGYTF